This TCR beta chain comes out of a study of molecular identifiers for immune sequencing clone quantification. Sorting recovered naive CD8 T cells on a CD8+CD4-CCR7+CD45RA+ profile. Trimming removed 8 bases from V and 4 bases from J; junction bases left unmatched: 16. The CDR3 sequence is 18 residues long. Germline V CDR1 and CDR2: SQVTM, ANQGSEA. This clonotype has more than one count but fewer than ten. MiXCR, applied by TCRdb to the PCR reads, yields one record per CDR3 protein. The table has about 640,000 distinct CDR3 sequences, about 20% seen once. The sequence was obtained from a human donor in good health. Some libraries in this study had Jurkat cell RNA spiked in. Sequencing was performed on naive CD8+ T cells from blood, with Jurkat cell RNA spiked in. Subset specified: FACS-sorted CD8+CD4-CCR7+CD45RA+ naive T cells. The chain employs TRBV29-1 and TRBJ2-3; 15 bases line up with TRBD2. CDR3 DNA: TGCAGCTTGTTCGGACTAGCGGGGGGGCAATGGTTTTCAGATACGCAGTATTTT. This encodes CSLFGLAGGQWFSDTQYF.